The clone carrying this T cell receptor (beta chain) has a handful of counts. Its antigen is unknown. These data come from a study of blood T cells in healthy people across ages. Study-level points and caveats: It was found that TCR beta diversity correlated strongly with the percentage of naive T cells.

PCR was performed a second time for about 7 to 11 cycles using a sample-barcoded 5' primer and a J-beta primer mix. All cDNA molecules were each tagged by a template-switch adaptor with 12 random nucleotides. TCRdb processed the 5' RACE reads anew with MiXCR; each CDR3 protein has one entry. The data contain about a million distinct CDR3 sequences, 51% of them singletons. From germline, CDR1 is LGHNA and CDR2 YSLEER. V was clipped by 1 base and J by 2 bases, with 5 bases between them. The CDR3 has 13 amino acids. The sequence came from a woman aged 60-75 years in good health. Sequencing was done on a sample of blood. The chain carries TRBV4-3 and TRBJ1-1; no definite D call. Here the CDR3 DNA reads TGCGCCAGCAGCCAAGTCAGAAACACTGAAGCTTTCTTT. Translation: CASSQVRNTEAFF.